This TCR beta chain was documented in a study of cytomegalovirus exposure and HLA in healthy donors. Germline CDR1 reads LNHDA; CDR2 reads SQIVND (reference sequence). The J segment lost 2 bases and the V segment lost 3 bases, leaving 6 bases of the junction unmatched. This CDR3 is built from 16 residues. 60 Vbeta and 13 Jbeta primers were used in PCR. Some clones are missing from TCRdb's copy, which holds only in-frame ones; the method was immunoSEQ multiplex PCR. The sample has 100,000 to 150,000 clones, more than 80% seen once; the top ten hold about 9.2%. Input material: PBMCs. The receptor was isolated from a man aged 25 to 40 in good health and CMV-seropositive. The V and J genes are TRBV19 and TRBJ2-1, with 8 positions matching TRBD2. In nucleotides, the CDR3 is TGTGCCAGTAGTATCCCGGCGGGGGGTACCTACAATGAGCAGTTCTTC. Amino acids: CASSIPAGGTYNEQFF.